What follows are 2 T cell receptor beta chains derived from one specimen sequenced in a study of shared clonotypes between healthy human individuals. Some clones are missing from TCRdb's copy, which holds only in-frame ones; the method was immunoSEQ multiplex PCR. The table lists 650,000 to 800,000 clones, over 55% of them singletons. The sample taken for sequencing was memory CD4+ T cells sorted from blood. Subset described: CD45RA-negative fraction. Every receptor here comes from a young woman in good health.

J is TRBJ2-7 and V is TRBV30; D might be TRBD2 (5 bases). CDR1 is GTSNPN and CDR2 is SVGIG in the germline V gene (reference sequence). This CDR3 is 14 amino acids long. V was shortened by 2 bases and J by 2 bases, with 13 bases between the two germline ends. The CDR3 bases are TGTGCCTGGAGTAAATCGGGATTAACCTACGAGCAGTACTTC. Its translation: CAWSKSGLTYEQYF.

The chain links TRBV5-4 to TRBJ2-1; maybe TRBD2 (7 bases). V lost 3 bases and J lost 4, with 17 bases in between. Germline values: CDR1 SGHNT, CDR2 YYREEE (reference sequence). This CDR3 spans 16 amino acids. The CDR3 loop is CASSSGGRRHYNEQFF. CDR3 nucleotides: TGTGCCAGCAGCTCGGGGGGCCGCCGCCATTACAATGAGCAGTTCTTC.